This T cell receptor (beta chain) was obtained from a study of cytomegalovirus exposure and HLA in healthy donors. Repertoires were generated with immunoSEQ multiplex PCR, while TCRdb's copy carries only in-frame clones and drops some. This sample carries under 200,000 clones, over 85% of them seen once, and the ten largest clones take over 9%. With respect to this clone: Its antigen is not known.

V dropped 2 bases and J dropped 4; count of bases not matched to a gene: 12. CDR3 length equals 18 residues. Germline CDR1 and CDR2: SGHRS and YFSETQ. Study-level findings and limits: Using the classifier, cytomegalovirus status was reportedly diagnosed with high specificity and sensitivity. Associated with cytomegalovirus, according to the listing, were 150 to 200 TCR beta chains. Most TCR sequences were uncommon, yet certain public TCRs appeared in many donors.

The gene calls are TRBV5-1 and TRBJ2-7; 13 nucleotides match TRBD2. The origin of this receptor is a woman aged 18-29 years in good health and CMV-seropositive. The sample taken for sequencing was PBMCs. The CDR3 bases are TGCGCCAGCAGCTTAATCCGGACTAGCGGGAGTGTCTCGTACGAGCAGTACTTC. This translates into CASSLIRTSGSVSYEQYF. Variable domain in full (rest from reference TRBV5-1 and TRBJ2-7): KAGVTQTPRYLIKTRGQQVTLSCSPISGHRSVSWYQQTPGQGLQFLFEYFSETQRNKGNFPGRFSGRQFSNSRSEMNVSTLELGDSALYLCASSLIRTSGSVSYEQYFGPGTRLTVT.